This T cell receptor beta chain originates from a study of blood T cell repertoires in COVID-19. As for the study in general: From the United States, Italy and Spain came samples of acute and convalescent COVID-19. T cells, B-cell-depleted T cells, or PBMCs provided the cDNA or gDNA that served as material.

Generated by immunoSEQ multiplex PCR, the TCRdb table keeps only in-frame clones and is missing some. The repertoire holds approximately 200,000 clones, with around four fifths as singletons. Germline loops: CDR1 LGHNA, CDR2 YNFKEQ. V lost 0 bases, J lost 7 bases, and 12 bases lay in between. The CDR3 runs 15 residues. Participants came from some 23 US areas, aged about 18 to 100 years. Participant-given clinical history determined each cohort assignment. This receptor was identified in a middle-aged man who had recovered from COVID-19. This rearrangement joins TRBV4-2 to TRBJ1-4; D may be TRBD1 (5 bases). The sequencing input was PBMCs or T cells enriched from blood (not recorded which). CDR3 in amino acids: CASSQDFTQVEKLFF. CDR3 DNA: TGTGCCAGCAGCCAAGATTTTACACAGGTTGAAAAACTGTTTTTT.